These 12 T cell receptor beta chains share one sample of origin, sequenced in a study of T-cell reconstitution after alpha-beta-depleted transplantation in children. Preparation of the TCRbeta library was carried out with unique molecular identifiers. MiXCR was run by TCRdb on the PCR reads, yielding one entry per CDR3 protein. The top ten hold 35% to 40% of the sample, which has almost 600,000 distinct CDR3 sequences, 25% to 30% seen once. The starting material was PBMCs, obtained before TCRalphabeta/CD19-depleted stem cell transplant. Source of these receptors: a boy in the first two years of life with Wiskott-Aldrich syndrome, due to receive a stem cell transplant.

This clonotype appeared a few times. The V and J genes are TRBV20-1 and TRBJ2-7; 9 bases are shared with TRBD1. The CDR3 runs 12 residues. The germline gives CDR1 DFQATT, CDR2 SNEGSKA (reference sequence). Trimming took 3 bases from V and 5 from J; bases not matched to a gene: 2. CDR3 sequence (DNA): TGCAGTGCTAGGGACAGGGGCCACGAGCAGTACTTC. It is translated as CSARDRGHEQYF.

The chain carries TRBV5-6 and TRBJ2-4; 13 bases are a match to TRBD2. Trimming cost V 3 bases and J 3 bases; bases outside gene matches: 3. CDR3 length equals 16 residues. CDR1 and CDR2 from the germline V gene are SGHDT and YYEEEE. CDR3 nucleotide sequence: TGTGCCAGCAGCTCCGGGACTAGCGGGGTCAAAAACATTCAGTACTTC. This codes for CASSSGTSGVKNIQYF.

V gene TRBV5-1 combines with J gene TRBJ2-7; 7 bases line up with TRBD1. This CDR3 is 16 amino acids long. CDR1 and CDR2 (germline): SGHRS, YFSETQ. V shed 2 bases and J 2 bases; nucleotides not matched to a gene: 10. CDR3 protein: CASSFSPDRVTYEQYF. CDR3 nucleotides: TGCGCCAGCAGCTTTAGCCCTGACAGGGTTACCTACGAGCAGTACTTC.

The sample holds a few counts of this clonotype. This chain connects TRBV5-1 to TRBJ2-7; D may match TRBD1 or TRBD2 (5 bases each). Trimming took off 4 bases at V and 6 bases at J, with 23 bases between the two ends. Germline loops: CDR1 SGHRS, CDR2 YFSETQ. This CDR3 comprises 16 residues. CDR3 sequence reads: CASSGTALDVGLEQYF. The CDR3 DNA follows: TGCGCCAGCAGCGGGACGGCGTTGGATGTCGGCCTCGAGCAGTACTTC.

This clonotype showed up just a few times. The gene calls are TRBV7-3 and TRBJ2-6; D gene unclear. Trimming cost V 1 base and J 0 bases, with 10 bases left between them. Germline V lookup: CDR1 SGHTA, CDR2 FQGTGA. This CDR3 has 17 residues. CDR3: CASSLMASYSGANVLTF. CDR3 bases: TGTGCCAGCAGCTTAATGGCCTCATACTCTGGGGCCAACGTCCTGACTTTC.

This clonotype appeared a single time. This rearrangement joins TRBV25-1 to TRBJ2-5; D assignment may be TRBD1 or TRBD2 (5 bases each). Germline-derived CDR1 and CDR2 are MGHDK and SYGVNS. V was shortened by 2 bases and J by 5 bases, with 12 bases between the two germline ends. The CDR3 is 14 residues long. The CDR3 spells CASSENRDRETQYF. CDR3 DNA: TGTGCCAGCAGTGAAAACCGGGACCGGGAGACCCAGTACTTC. The full variable domain, in which reference TRBV25-1 and TRBJ2-5 provide the parts outside the CDR3, is EADIYQTPRYLVIGTGKKITLECSQTMGHDKMYWYQQDPGMELHLIHYSYGVNSTEKGDLSSESTVSRIRTEHFPLTLESARPSHTSQYLCASSENRDRETQYFGPGTRLLVL.

This clonotype was counted only a few times. The rearrangement uses TRBV11-3 and TRBJ2-1; D is uncertain. The CDR3 contains 16 residues. The germline V gene has CDR1 SGHNT and CDR2 YENEEA. Trimming shortened V by 2 bases and J by 4 bases, and 15 bases separated the two germline ends. The CDR3 sequence is CASSLLTRLLYNEQFF. In nucleotides, the CDR3 is TGTGCCAGCAGCTTATTAACGAGACTTTTATACAATGAGCAGTTCTTC.

This clonotype was detected a few times. V is TRBV10-3 and J is TRBJ1-6, with 9 bases that match TRBD1. This CDR3 has 15 amino acids. Germline V CDR1 and CDR2: ENHRY, SYGVKD. V dropped 4 bases and J dropped 11; count of bases not matched to a gene: 9. DNA for the CDR3: TGTGCCATCAGTGCCGAACAGGGGGCATTGACACCCCTCCACTTT. It codes for CAISAEQGALTPLHF.

This chain uses TRBV5-1 with TRBJ2-1; D unresolved. The germline V and J ends were trimmed by 6 bases and 3 bases, with 19 bases remaining between them. The CDR3 loop spans 16 amino acids. Germline lookup yields CDR1 SGHRS and CDR2 YFSETQ. The CDR3, as DNA: TGCGCCAGCACGGCGTTATTAACTCCTGTCTACAATGAGCAGTTCTTC. This sequence encodes CASTALLTPVYNEQFF.

V gene TRBV7-3 combines with J gene TRBJ2-3; either TRBD1 or TRBD2 may supply D (5 bases each). V lost 1 base, J lost 4 bases, and 9 bases lay in between. The CDR3 spans 14 residues. CDR1 is SGHTA and CDR2 is FQGTGA in the germline V gene. CDR3 sequence: CASSLSQGPDTQYF. Here the CDR3 DNA reads TGTGCCAGCAGCTTAAGCCAGGGACCAGATACGCAGTATTTT.

The sample holds many counts of this clonotype. An end of the junction does not agree with germline; a read error may underlie this. V is TRBV5-1 and J is TRBJ2-1, with TRBD2 matching 7 bases. This CDR3 spans 15 amino acids. Germline V CDR1 and CDR2: SGHRS, YFSETQ. The CDR3 spells CASSPRTSSYNEQFF. The CDR3, as DNA: TGTGCCAGCAGCCCCCGGACTAGCTCCTACAATGAGCAGTTCTTC.

In this sample, this clonotype turned up once. This chain connects TRBV5-1 to TRBJ2-2; 8 bases match TRBD1. The CDR3 spans 16 residues. The J segment lost 2 bases and the V segment lost 5 bases, leaving 8 bases of the junction unmatched. Germline V lookup: CDR1 SGHRS, CDR2 YFSETQ. The CDR3 reads CASRLDRAGNTGELFF. The CDR3 DNA sequence: TGCGCCAGCAGACTGGACAGGGCGGGTAACACCGGGGAGCTGTTTTTT.